The T cell receptor beta chain described here comes from a study of CD8+ T cells in alopecia areata. From germline, CDR1 is MGHRA and CDR2 YSYEKL. After removal of 5 bases from V and 7 bases from J, the junction contained 16 bases not matched to a gene. The CDR3 loop spans 17 amino acids. RNA extraction and reverse transcription yielded cDNA as sequencing template. Using immunoSEQ multiplex PCR, the repertoire was profiled, and TCRdb retains in-frame clones only, with some absent. The table records approximately 140,000 clones, around 83% of them present only once. Treatment here: oral pan-JAK inhibitor, 5-10 mg twice daily.

This TCR was sampled from a human donor with alopecia areata. The V and J genes are TRBV4-1 and TRBJ2-1; 8 bases agree with TRBD2. This specimen consisted of CD8+ T cells sorted from blood, obtained at week 4, from a patient treated with tofacitinib. In DNA, the CDR3 is TGCGCCAGCAGCGATCCGACTAGCGCCTTCCTACAGAATGAGCAGTTCTTC. Translated: CASSDPTSAFLQNEQFF.